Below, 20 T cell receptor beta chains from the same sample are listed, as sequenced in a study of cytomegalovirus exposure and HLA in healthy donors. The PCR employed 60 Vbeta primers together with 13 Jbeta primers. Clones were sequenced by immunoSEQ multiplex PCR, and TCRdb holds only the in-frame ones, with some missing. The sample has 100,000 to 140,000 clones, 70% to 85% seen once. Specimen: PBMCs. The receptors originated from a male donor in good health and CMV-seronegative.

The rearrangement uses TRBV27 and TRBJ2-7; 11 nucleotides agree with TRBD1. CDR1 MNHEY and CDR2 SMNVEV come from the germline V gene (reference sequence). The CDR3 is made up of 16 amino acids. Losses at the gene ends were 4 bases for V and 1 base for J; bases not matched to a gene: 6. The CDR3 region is CASSSSGTGGSYEQYF. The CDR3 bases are TGTGCCAGCAGTTCCTCCGGGACAGGGGGTTCCTACGAGCAGTACTTC.

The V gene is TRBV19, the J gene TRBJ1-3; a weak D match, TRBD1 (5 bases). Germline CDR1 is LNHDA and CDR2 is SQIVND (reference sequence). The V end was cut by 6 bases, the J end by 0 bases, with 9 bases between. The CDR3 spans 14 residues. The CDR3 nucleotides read TGTGCCAGTAGCCGACAGTTCTCTGGAAACACCATATATTTT. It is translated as CASSRQFSGNTIYF.

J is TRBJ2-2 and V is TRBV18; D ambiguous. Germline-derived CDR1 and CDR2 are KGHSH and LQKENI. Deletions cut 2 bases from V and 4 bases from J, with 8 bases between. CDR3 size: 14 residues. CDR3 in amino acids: CASSPGQLTGELFF. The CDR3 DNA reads TGTGCCAGCTCACCAGGGCAGCTCACCGGGGAGCTGTTTTTT.

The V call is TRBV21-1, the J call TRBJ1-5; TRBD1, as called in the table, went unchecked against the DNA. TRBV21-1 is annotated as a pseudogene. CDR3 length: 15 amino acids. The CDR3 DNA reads TGTGCCAGCAATTTCAACAGGGTAAGCAATCAGCCCCAGCATTTT. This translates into CASNFNRVSNQPQHF.

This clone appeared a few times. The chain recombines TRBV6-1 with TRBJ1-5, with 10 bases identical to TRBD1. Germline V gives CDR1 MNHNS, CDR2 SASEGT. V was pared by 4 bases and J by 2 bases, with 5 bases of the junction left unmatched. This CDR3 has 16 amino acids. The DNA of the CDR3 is TGTGCCAGCAGTGGCCGACAGGGGGCAGGCAATCAGCCCCAGCATTTT. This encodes CASSGRQGAGNQPQHF.

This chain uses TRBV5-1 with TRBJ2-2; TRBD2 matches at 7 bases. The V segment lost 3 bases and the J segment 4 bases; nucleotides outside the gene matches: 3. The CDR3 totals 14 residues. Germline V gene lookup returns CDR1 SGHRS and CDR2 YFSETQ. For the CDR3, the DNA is TGCGCCAGCAGCTCCCCTAGCGGCACCGGGGAGCTGTTTTTT. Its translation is CASSSPSGTGELFF.

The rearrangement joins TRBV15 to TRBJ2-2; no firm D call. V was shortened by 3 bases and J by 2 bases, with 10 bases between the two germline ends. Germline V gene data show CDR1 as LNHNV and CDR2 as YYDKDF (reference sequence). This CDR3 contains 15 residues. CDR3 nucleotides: TGTGCCACCAGCAGCGTTACAACCAACACCGGGGAGCTGTTTTTT. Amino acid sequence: CATSSVTTNTGELFF.

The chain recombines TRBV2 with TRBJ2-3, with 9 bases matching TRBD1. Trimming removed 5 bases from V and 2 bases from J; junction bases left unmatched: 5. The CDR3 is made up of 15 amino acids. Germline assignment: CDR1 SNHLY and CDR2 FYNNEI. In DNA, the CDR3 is TGTGCCAGCAGTCCGGGACAGGGCTTCACAGATACGCAGTATTTT. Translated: CASSPGQGFTDTQYF.

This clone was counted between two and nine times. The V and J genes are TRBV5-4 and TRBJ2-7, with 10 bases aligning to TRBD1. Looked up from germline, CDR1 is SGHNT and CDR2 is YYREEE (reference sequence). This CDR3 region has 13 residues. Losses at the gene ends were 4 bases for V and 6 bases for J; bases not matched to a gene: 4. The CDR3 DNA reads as TGTGCCAGCAGCGCGGGACAGGGGTTCGAGCAGTACTTC. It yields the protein CASSAGQGFEQYF.

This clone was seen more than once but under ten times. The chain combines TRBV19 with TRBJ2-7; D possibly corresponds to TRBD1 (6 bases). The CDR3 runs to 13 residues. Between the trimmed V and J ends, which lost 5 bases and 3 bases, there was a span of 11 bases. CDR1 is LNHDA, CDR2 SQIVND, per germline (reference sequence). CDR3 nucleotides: TGTGCCAGTAGTGGGGGCCTGAACTACGAGCAGTACTTC. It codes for CASSGGLNYEQYF.

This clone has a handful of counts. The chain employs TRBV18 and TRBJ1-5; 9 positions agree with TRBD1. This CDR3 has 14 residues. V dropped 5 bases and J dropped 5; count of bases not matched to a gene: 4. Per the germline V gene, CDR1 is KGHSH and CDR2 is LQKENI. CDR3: CASSETGGHQPQHF. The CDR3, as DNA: TGTGCCAGCTCAGAGACAGGGGGGCATCAGCCCCAGCATTTT.

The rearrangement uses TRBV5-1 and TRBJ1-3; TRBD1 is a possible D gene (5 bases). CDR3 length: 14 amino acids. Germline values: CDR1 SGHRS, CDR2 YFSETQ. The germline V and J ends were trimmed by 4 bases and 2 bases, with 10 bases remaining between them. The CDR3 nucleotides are TGCGCCAGCAGCCCGGGGGGAACTGGAAACACCATATATTTT. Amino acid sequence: CASSPGGTGNTIYF.

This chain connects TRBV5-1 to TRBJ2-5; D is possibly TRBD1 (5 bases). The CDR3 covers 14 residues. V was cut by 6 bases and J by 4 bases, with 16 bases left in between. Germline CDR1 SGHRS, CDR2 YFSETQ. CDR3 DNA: TGCGCCAGCACCTCCACCGGCCAGGGAGAGACCCAGTACTTC. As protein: CASTSTGQGETQYF.

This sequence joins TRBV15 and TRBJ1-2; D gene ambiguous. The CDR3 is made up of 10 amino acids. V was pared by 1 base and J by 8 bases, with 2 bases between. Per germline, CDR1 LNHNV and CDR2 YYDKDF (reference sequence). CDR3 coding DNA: TGTGCCACCAGCAGAGCGGGCTACACCTTC. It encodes CATSRAGYTF.

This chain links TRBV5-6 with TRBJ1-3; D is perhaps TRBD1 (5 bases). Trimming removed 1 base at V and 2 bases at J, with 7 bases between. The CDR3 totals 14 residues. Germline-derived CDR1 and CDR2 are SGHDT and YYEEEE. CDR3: CASSLTGAGNTIYF. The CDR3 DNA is TGTGCCAGCAGCTTGACGGGGGCTGGAAACACCATATATTTT.

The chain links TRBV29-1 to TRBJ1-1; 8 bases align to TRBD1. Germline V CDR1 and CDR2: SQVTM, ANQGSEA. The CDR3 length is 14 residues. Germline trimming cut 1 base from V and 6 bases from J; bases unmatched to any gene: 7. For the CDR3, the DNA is TGCAGCGTTGAAGGGCGACAGGGGTTGGCTGAAGCTTTCTTT. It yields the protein CSVEGRQGLAEAFF.

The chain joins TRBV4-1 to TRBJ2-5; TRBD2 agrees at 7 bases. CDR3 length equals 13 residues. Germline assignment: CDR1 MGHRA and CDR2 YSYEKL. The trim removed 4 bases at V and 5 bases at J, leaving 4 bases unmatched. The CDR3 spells CASSPPGGETQYF. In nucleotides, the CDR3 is TGCGCCAGCAGCCCCCCCGGGGGGGAGACCCAGTACTTC.

CDR3 region: CASSHEGQVHEQYF. CDR3 DNA: TGTGCCAGCAGCCACGAAGGACAGGTCCACGAGCAGTACTTC. This sequence joins TRBV13 and TRBJ2-7; 7 nucleotides align to TRBD1. The CDR3 consists of 14 residues. J gave up 5 bases and V 5 bases, and 9 bases lay outside the gene matches. Germline V gene data show CDR1 as PRHDT and CDR2 as FYEKMQ (reference sequence).

The CDR3, as DNA: TGTGCCAGCAGCTTTGAACAGGGGGCTGGCGAGCAGTACTTC. It yields the protein CASSFEQGAGEQYF. This chain connects TRBV5-6 to TRBJ2-7, with 9 bases matching TRBD1. The CDR3 sequence is 14 residues long. Germline values: CDR1 SGHDT, CDR2 YYEEEE. V trimming: 2 bases; J trimming: 6 bases; junction bases outside the gene matches: 6.

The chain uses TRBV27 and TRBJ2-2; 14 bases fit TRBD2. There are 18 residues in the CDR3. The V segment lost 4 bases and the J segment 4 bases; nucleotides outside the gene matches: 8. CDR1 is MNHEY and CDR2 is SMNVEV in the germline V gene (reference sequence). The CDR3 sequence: CASSWTSGRLVGTGELFF. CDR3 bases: TGTGCCAGCAGTTGGACTAGCGGGAGGCTTGTGGGCACCGGGGAGCTGTTTTTT.